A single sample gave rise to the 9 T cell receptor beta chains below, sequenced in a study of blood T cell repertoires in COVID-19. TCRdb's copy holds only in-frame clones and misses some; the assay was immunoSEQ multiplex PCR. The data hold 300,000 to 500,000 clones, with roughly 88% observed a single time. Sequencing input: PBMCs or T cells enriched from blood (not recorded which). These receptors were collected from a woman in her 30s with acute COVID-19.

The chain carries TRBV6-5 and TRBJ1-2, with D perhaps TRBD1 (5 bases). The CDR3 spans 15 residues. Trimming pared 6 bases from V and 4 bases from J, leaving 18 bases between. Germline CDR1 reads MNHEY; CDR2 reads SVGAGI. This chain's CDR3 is CASSLTLGLSYGYTF. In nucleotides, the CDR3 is TGTGCCAGCAGCCTGACCCTGGGACTGAGCTATGGCTACACCTTC.

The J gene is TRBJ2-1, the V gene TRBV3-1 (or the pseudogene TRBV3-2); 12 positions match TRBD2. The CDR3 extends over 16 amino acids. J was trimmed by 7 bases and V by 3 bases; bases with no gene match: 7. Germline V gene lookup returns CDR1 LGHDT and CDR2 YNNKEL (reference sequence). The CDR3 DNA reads TGTGCCAGCAGCCAGGTTCTAGCGGGGGGGAGTAATGAGCAGTTCTTC. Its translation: CASSQVLAGGSNEQFF.

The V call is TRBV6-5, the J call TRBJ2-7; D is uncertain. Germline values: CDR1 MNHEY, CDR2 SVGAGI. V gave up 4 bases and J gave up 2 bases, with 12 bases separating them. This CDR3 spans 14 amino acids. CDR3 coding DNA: TGTGCCAGCAGTTCCCCTTCGGTGGCCTACGAGCAGTACTTC. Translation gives CASSSPSVAYEQYF.

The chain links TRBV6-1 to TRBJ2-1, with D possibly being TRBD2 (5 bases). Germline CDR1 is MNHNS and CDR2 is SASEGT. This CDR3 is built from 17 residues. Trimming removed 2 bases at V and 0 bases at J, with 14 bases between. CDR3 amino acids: CASSEILAVGSYNEQFF. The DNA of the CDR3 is TGTGCCAGCAGTGAAATCCTAGCTGTCGGCTCCTACAATGAGCAGTTCTTC.

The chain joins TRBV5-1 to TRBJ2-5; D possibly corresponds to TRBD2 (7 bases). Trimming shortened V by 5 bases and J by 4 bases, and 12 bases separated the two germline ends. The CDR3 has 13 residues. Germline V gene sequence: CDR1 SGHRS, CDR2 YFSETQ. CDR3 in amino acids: CASSVGGGETQYF. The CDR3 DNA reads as TGCGCCAGCAGTGTAGGGGGGGGAGAGACCCAGTACTTC.

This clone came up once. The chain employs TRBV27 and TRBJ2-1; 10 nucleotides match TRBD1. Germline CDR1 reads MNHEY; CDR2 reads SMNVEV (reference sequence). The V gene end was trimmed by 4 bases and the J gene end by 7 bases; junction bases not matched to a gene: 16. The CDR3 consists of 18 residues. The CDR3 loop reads CASSSLYSDRGPGNEQFF. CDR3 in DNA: TGTGCCAGCAGTTCCCTATACTCCGACAGGGGGCCGGGTAATGAGCAGTTCTTC.

DNA for the CDR3: TGTGCCAGTACAGATAGCAATCAGCCCCAGCATTTT. Translating it yields CASTDSNQPQHF. The genes are TRBV28 and TRBJ1-5; D is unresolved. The V gene lost 9 bases and the J gene lost 0 bases, with 6 bases spanning the gap. CDR3 length: 12 residues. Germline V lookup: CDR1 MDHEN, CDR2 SYDVKM.

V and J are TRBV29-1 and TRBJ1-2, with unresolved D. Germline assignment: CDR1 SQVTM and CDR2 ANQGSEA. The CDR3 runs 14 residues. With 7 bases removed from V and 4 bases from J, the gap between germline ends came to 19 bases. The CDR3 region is CSALSPGESYGYTF. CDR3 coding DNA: TGCAGCGCCCTGTCTCCCGGGGAGAGCTATGGCTACACCTTC.

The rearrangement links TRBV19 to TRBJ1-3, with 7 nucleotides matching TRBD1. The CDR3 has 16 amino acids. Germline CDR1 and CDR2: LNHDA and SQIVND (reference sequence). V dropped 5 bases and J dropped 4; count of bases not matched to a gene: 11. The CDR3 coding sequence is TGTGCCAGTAGTCCGAACCGCGCGGGACAGGGAAACACCATATATTTT. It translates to CASSPNRAGQGNTIYF.